These 23 T cell receptor beta chains share one sample of origin, sequenced in a study of blood T cells in healthy people across ages. A J-beta primer mix and a sample-barcoded 5' primer were used in a second PCR of about 7 to 12 cycles. TCRdb reprocessed the 5' RACE reads via MiXCR and lists one record per CDR3 protein. The sample comprises fewer than 1,000,000 distinct CDR3 sequences, around 50% of which are singletons, and roughly 20% rests with the top ten. The sequenced material came from blood. The receptors come from a man older than 75 in good health.

The rearrangement links TRBV30 to TRBJ2-1; D not certain. Trimming cost V 1 base and J 7 bases, with 14 bases left between them. Per the germline V gene, CDR1 is GTSNPN and CDR2 is SVGIG (reference sequence). The CDR3 is 14 amino acids. The CDR3 region is CAWSGARSTNEQFF. DNA for the CDR3: TGTGCCTGGAGTGGGGCGAGAAGCACTAATGAGCAGTTCTTC.

The chain links TRBV18 to TRBJ2-7; 8 nucleotides line up with TRBD1. The germline CDR1 and CDR2 sequences are KGHSH and LQKENI. With 3 bases clipped from V and 6 bases from J, the junction kept 7 bases outside the gene matches. This CDR3 spans 14 amino acids. CDR3 residues: CASSPGQELREQYF. CDR3 coding DNA: TGTGCCAGCTCACCGGGACAGGAACTTCGCGAGCAGTACTTC. Based on the CDR3 plus reference TRBV18 and TRBJ2-7, the full variable domain is NAGVMQNPRHLVRRRGQEARLRCSPMKGHSHVYWYRQLPEEGLKFMVYLQKENIIDESGMPKERFSAEFPKEGPSILRIQQVVRGDSAAYFCASSPGQELREQYFGPGTRLTVT.

The chain is built from TRBV4-3 and TRBJ1-4, with D hard to call. Looked up from germline, CDR1 is LGHNA and CDR2 is YSLEER. The CDR3 is 16 amino acids. V was trimmed by 1 base and J by 0 bases, leaving 9 bases between them. The CDR3 DNA is TGCGCCAGCAGCCAAGGGTACACGTCAACTAATGAAAAACTGTTTTTT. Its protein is CASSQGYTSTNEKLFF.

This clonotype showed up just once. Here the CDR3 reads CASSYSTSSVGPGDKRYF. CDR3 coding DNA: TGTGCCAGCAGTTACTCGACGAGTTCGGTCGGTCCCGGGGACAAGCGGTATTTT. V is TRBV6-2 or TRBV6-3 and J is TRBJ2-3; D possibly corresponds to TRBD1 (6 bases). Germline values: CDR1 MNHEY, CDR2 SVGEGT. Trimming removed 0 bases from V and 14 bases from J, with 30 bases in between. This CDR3 has 18 residues.

The chain combines TRBV2 with TRBJ1-6; 8 bases fit TRBD1. CDR1 is SNHLY and CDR2 is FYNNEI in the germline V gene. The CDR3 runs 12 residues. V lost 8 bases to trimming and J lost 6 bases; unmatched junction nucleotides: 0. The CDR3: CASGQGNSPLHF. CDR3 in DNA: TGTGCCAGCGGACAGGGTAATTCACCCCTCCACTTT.

V usage is TRBV7-2 and J usage is TRBJ2-1; D gene uncertain. Germline V gives CDR1 SGHTA, CDR2 FQGNSA. This CDR3 spans 14 amino acids. The V and J ends lost 0 bases and 7 bases respectively, with 10 bases between them. The CDR3 nucleotides read TGTGCCAGCAGCTTAGCCCAGAAGTGGAATGAGCAGTTCTTC. This encodes CASSLAQKWNEQFF.

The CDR3 DNA is TGTGCCACCAGCAGAGAAGGGGACCGACGAAACACCATATATTTT. Amino acids: CATSREGDRRNTIYF. The V call is TRBV15, the J call TRBJ1-3, with TRBD1 as a possible D gene (5 bases). Per germline, CDR1 LNHNV and CDR2 YYDKDF (reference sequence). V was shortened by 0 bases and J by 5 bases, with 11 bases between the two germline ends. This CDR3 comprises 15 residues.

A remark on this clonotype: Since a much larger clone is just one base distant, this may be a read error. The chain has TRBV7-3 and TRBJ2-1; D perhaps matches TRBD2 (5 bases). The germline CDR1 and CDR2 sequences are SGHTA and FQGTGA. V was trimmed by 2 bases and J by 4 bases, leaving 12 bases between them. There are 15 residues in the CDR3. The CDR3, as DNA: TGTGCCAGCAGCTTACACGGGGAGCGGTACAATGAGCAGTTCTTC. As protein: CASSLHGERYNEQFF.

This chain joins TRBV3-1 and TRBJ2-7; D may be TRBD1 or TRBD2 (5 bases each). Germline assignment: CDR1 LGHDT and CDR2 YNNKEL (reference sequence). There are 14 residues in the CDR3. V lost 0 bases and J lost 6, with 12 bases in between. CDR3 sequence reads: CASSQDRGGGEQYF. The CDR3, as DNA: TGTGCCAGCAGCCAAGATCGTGGGGGTGGCGAGCAGTACTTC.

Here the CDR3 reads CAIRLEGDTQYF. CDR3 coding DNA: TGTGCCATTCGACTAGAGGGAGATACGCAGTATTTT. V gene TRBV10-3 combines with J gene TRBJ2-3, with D possibly being TRBD2 (6 bases). CDR3 length equals 12 residues. CDR1 is ENHRY and CDR2 is SYGVKD in the germline V gene. V gave up 9 bases and J gave up 5 bases, with 12 bases separating them.

The chain employs TRBV5-1 and TRBJ2-5; D possibly corresponds to TRBD1 (5 bases). Trimming took off 0 bases at V and 3 bases at J, with 12 bases between the two ends. Germline loops: CDR1 SGHRS, CDR2 YFSETQ. The CDR3 runs 15 residues. CDR3 loop: CASSLGPGREETQYF. The CDR3 DNA follows: TGCGCCAGCAGCTTGGGACCCGGCAGGGAAGAGACCCAGTACTTC.

This clonotype was detected only a few times. V and J are TRBV7-6 and TRBJ2-7; 9 nucleotides match TRBD1. Germline V gene lookup returns CDR1 SGHVS and CDR2 FNYEAQ. The CDR3 consists of 13 residues. The trim removed 5 bases at V and 6 bases at J, leaving 5 bases unmatched. The CDR3 region has the DNA TGTGCCAGCAGCGTACAGGGGGCTGCCGAGCAGTACTTC. This translates into CASSVQGAAEQYF.

CDR3 nucleotide sequence: TGTGCCAGCAGCCGCGAGGGCGGGAGCGCAGATACGCAGTATTTT. Its translation: CASSREGGSADTQYF. The chain combines TRBV28 with TRBJ2-3, with 7 bases that match TRBD2. The J segment lost 4 bases and the V segment lost 6 bases, leaving 10 bases of the junction unmatched. Germline V CDR1 and CDR2: MDHEN, SYDVKM. The CDR3 is 15 residues long.

This chain uses TRBV7-9 with TRBJ1-2, with 9 positions matching TRBD1. Germline V gives CDR1 SEHNR, CDR2 FQNEAQ (reference sequence). The CDR3 consists of 12 residues. J gave up 13 bases and V 1 base, and 4 bases lay outside the gene matches. The CDR3 bases are TGTGCCAGCAGCTTAGTACAGGGGGCTTCCACCTTC. Its protein is CASSLVQGASTF.

The chain combines TRBV12-3 or TRBV12-4 with TRBJ2-7, with 12 bases lining up with TRBD2. This CDR3 has 17 residues. V shed 6 bases and J 6 bases; nucleotides not matched to a gene: 15. The chain's CDR3 is CASRGTASGRALGEQYF. The CDR3 DNA is TGTGCCAGCAGGGGCACCGCTAGCGGGAGGGCCTTAGGCGAGCAGTACTTC.

This chain links TRBV21-1 with TRBJ1-2; TRBD1, the table's D call, was not compared with the DNA. TRBV21-1 counts as a pseudogene. CDR3 size: 14 residues. The CDR3 DNA sequence: TGTGCCAGCAGCCCTAGGGACAGGATCTATGGCTACACCTTC. Its protein is CASSPRDRIYGYTF.

This clonotype has just a few counts. The V and J genes are TRBV6-5 and TRBJ1-2, with TRBD1 as a possible D gene (5 bases). The CDR3 contains 15 residues. Trimming pared 4 bases from V and 7 bases from J, leaving 19 bases between. The V gene's germline CDR1 is MNHEY and CDR2 SVGAGI. CDR3 nucleotide sequence: TGTGCCAGCAGTTCCACTGTGGGGCGCTCAGGTGGCTACACCTTC. Its translation: CASSSTVGRSGGYTF.

About this clonotype: Being one base from a much bigger clone, this may be a read error. J is TRBJ2-6 and V is TRBV6-5; unclear D gene. The CDR3 is made up of 11 amino acids. Germline-derived CDR1 and CDR2 are MNHEY and SVGAGI. The V and J ends lost 8 bases and 3 bases respectively, with 2 bases between them. The CDR3 nucleotides are TGTGCCAGCTTTGGGGCCAACGTCCTGACTTTC. Residues: CASFGANVLTF.

The chain links TRBV18 to TRBJ2-1, with 12 bases that match TRBD2. Germline loops: CDR1 KGHSH, CDR2 LQKENI. This CDR3 spans 15 amino acids. The junction had 7 bases not matched to a gene; V was cut back by 6 bases and J by 7 bases. This CDR3 reads CASSVTSGSENEQFF. DNA for the CDR3: TGTGCCAGCTCCGTGACTAGCGGGAGCGAGAATGAGCAGTTCTTC. Combining the CDR3 with reference TRBV18 and TRBJ2-1 gives the whole variable domain NAGVMQNPRHLVRRRGQEARLRCSPMKGHSHVYWYRQLPEEGLKFMVYLQKENIIDESGMPKERFSAEFPKEGPSILRIQQVVRGDSAAYFCASSVTSGSENEQFFGPGTRLTVL.

There are a few counts of this clonotype. V is TRBV20-1 and J is TRBJ2-1; the D gene could be TRBD1 or TRBD2 (5 bases each). This CDR3 region has 15 residues. In germline, CDR1 is DFQATT, CDR2 SNEGSKA (reference sequence). V was cut by 2 bases and J by 1 base, with 12 bases left in between. The CDR3 DNA reads as TGCAGTGCTAGATGGGGGATGAGTTCCTACAATGAGCAGTTCTTC. Its protein is CSARWGMSSYNEQFF.

The rearrangement links TRBV20-1 to TRBJ2-1; 7 bases fit TRBD2. The CDR3 runs to 15 residues. With V trimmed by 6 bases and J by 3 bases, 11 bases remained unmatched. CDR1 and CDR2 from the germline V gene are DFQATT and SNEGSKA (reference sequence). The CDR3 reads CSAPPPSGDYNEQFF. For the CDR3, the DNA is TGCAGTGCCCCCCCCCCTAGCGGCGACTACAATGAGCAGTTCTTC.

This clonotype has just a few counts. The CDR3 DNA sequence: TGCAGTGCAGAACATAATAGCGGGGGCTCCTACAATGAGCAGTTCTTC. Translated, it gives CSAEHNSGGSYNEQFF. The chain links TRBV20-1 to TRBJ2-1; 9 nucleotides align to TRBD2. Germline loops: CDR1 DFQATT, CDR2 SNEGSKA (reference sequence). Trimming at V came to 6 bases and at J to 0 bases, leaving 9 bases not matched to a gene. There are 16 residues in the CDR3.

This clonotype was detected only a few times. The genes are TRBV7-2 and TRBJ2-7; no clear D. CDR1 is SGHTA, CDR2 FQGNSA, per germline. Trimming cost V 1 base and J 4 bases, with 11 bases left between them. There are 14 residues in the CDR3. The CDR3 DNA reads as TGTGCCAGCAGCTTAGGACCTGTTGATTACGAGCAGTACTTC. This translates into CASSLGPVDYEQYF. The full variable domain, with the rest looked up from reference TRBV7-2 and TRBJ2-7, is GAGVSQSPSNKVTEKGKDVELRCDPISGHTALYWYRQSLGQGLEFLIYFQGNSAPDKSGLPSDRFSAERTGGSVSTLTIQRTQQEDSAVYLCASSLGPVDYEQYFGPGTRLTVT.